This T cell receptor beta chain was identified during a study of OX40 agonist ivuxolimab in advanced cancers. Whole-study results and caveats: Within 6 weeks, CD4+ and CD8+ blood T cells expanded clonally at 0.1 to 3.0 mg/kg.

As for this clone: The antigen remains undetermined.

Libraries were prepared by immunoSEQ multiplex PCR; TCRdb keeps only in-frame clonotypes and omits some of them. The table has 81,000 or so clones, 91% seen once. Per germline, CDR1 GTSNPN and CDR2 SVGIG (reference sequence). The V end was cut by 0 bases, the J end by 2 bases, with 12 bases between. CDR3 length equals 15 residues. This TCR was sampled from an adult with an advanced solid tumor such as melanoma, head and neck, liver or kidney cancer. The V gene is TRBV30, the J gene TRBJ2-3, with D possibly TRBD2 on 6 matching bases. Sample: CD4+ or CD8+ T cells sorted from blood, taken in a trial of the OX40 agonist ivuxolimab. The CDR3 loop reads CAWSVGAGITDTQYF. In nucleotides, the CDR3 is TGTGCCTGGAGTGTAGGTGCGGGGATCACAGATACGCAGTATTTT.